The present entry profiles one T cell receptor (beta chain) with its context. The data were taken from a study of PD-L1 blockade in urothelial cancer. Deletions cut 5 bases from V and 7 bases from J, with 15 bases between. Looked up from germline, CDR1 is SGHVS and CDR2 is FQNEAQ. CDR3 length: 13 amino acids. Spiking of synthetic TCR analog templates was performed in each PCR. Clones were read by immunoSEQ multiplex PCR, and TCRdb kept only the in-frame ones, dropping some. This table has about 82,000 clones, about nine tenths appearing once. The material sequenced was PBMCs, taken around atezolizumab (anti-PD-L1) treatment. This receptor was taken from a woman between 65 and 79 years old with urothelial cancer. This chain uses TRBV7-8 with TRBJ2-7, with D maybe TRBD2 (5 bases). CDR3 loop: CASSGPPGGEQYF. The CDR3 bases are TGTGCCAGCAGCGGACCCCCCGGCGGGGAGCAGTACTTC.